This T cell receptor beta chain emerged from a study of T cells in women clearing cervical HPV infection. About the study: No precancer developed; the control's incident HPV16 infection cleared within 12 months.

The method was immunoSEQ multiplex PCR; TCRdb's version includes in-frame clones alone and lacks a portion of them. This sample's clone table lists approximately 23,000 clones. About this clone: What it binds is unknown. Coverage ceases 3 residues before the CDR3 finishes, and the germline J gene fills in the end.

Study-level results: Combining TCR richness with V gene abundances gave roughly 0.8 AUC. CIN3+ cases had significantly higher TCR richness than controls; evenness did not differ.

From germline, CDR1 is SGHKS and CDR2 YYEKEE (reference sequence). V was cut by 4 bases and J by 8 bases, with 7 bases left in between. The CDR3 consists of 12 residues. Each participant carried one incident cervical HPV16 infection only. The rearrangement joins TRBV5-5 to TRBJ1-6, with D uncertain. This clonotype originated in a woman aged 18 to 75 with a cervical HPV16 infection that either progressed to CIN3+ or cleared (not recorded which). The sequenced material came from blood buffy coat. Incomplete CDR3 DNA: TGTGCCAGCAGCCCACAAGATTCACCC. This codes for CASSPQDSP. Given in full, the CDR3 is CASSPQDSPLHF. Combining the CDR3 with reference TRBV5-5 and TRBJ1-6 gives the whole variable domain DAGVTQSPTHLIKTRGQQVTLRCSPISGHKSVSWYQQVLGQGPQFIFQYYEKEERGRGNFPDRFSARQFPNYSSELNVNALLLGDSALYLCASSPQDSPLHFGNGTRLTVT.